This TCR beta chain is from a study of CD8 T cells in Susac syndrome. This CDR3 has 14 residues. Germline assignment: CDR1 GTSNPN and CDR2 SVGIG (reference sequence). V lost 0 bases, J lost 4 bases, and 11 bases lay in between. With regard to this clonotype: Its antigen is undetermined.

From blood CD8+ and CD4+ T cells, TCR beta sequences were generated. Whole-study results and caveats: A relatively small number of individuals underwent TCR sequencing and HLA analysis.

An amount of RNA that ranged from 0.5 to 1 ug was reverse transcribed with random hexamers. A single record per CDR3 protein comes from TCRdb applying MiXCR to the immunoSEQ multiplex PCR reads. The sample lists about 400,000 distinct CDR3 sequences, approximately 85% occurring once. V is TRBV30 and J is TRBJ2-3; no clear D. The sample taken for sequencing was CD8+ T cells from PBMCs. The sequence came from a human donor with multiple sclerosis. As DNA, the CDR3 is TGTGCCTGGAGTGTTGGTACCTCCGCAGATACGCAGTATTTT. Translating it yields CAWSVGTSADTQYF.